Each of the 26 T cell receptor beta chains below was sequenced from the same sample in a study of early T cells in non-severe SARS-CoV-2 infection. Each CDR3 protein gets one entry after TCRdb re-called the 5' RACE reads with MiXCR. The data contain about 33,000 distinct CDR3 sequences, roughly 6% of them seen just once; the ten biggest clones take up less than 6.5%. Input material: whole blood. These receptors were obtained from an adult who was a healthcare worker with PCR-confirmed SARS-CoV-2 infection or an uninfected control (not recorded which).

In its sample, this clonotype was seen many times. This chain joins TRBV18 and TRBJ2-1; 9 positions match TRBD2. The V segment lost 6 bases and the J segment 1 base; nucleotides outside the gene matches: 16. The V gene's germline CDR1 is KGHSH and CDR2 LQKENI. The CDR3 has 19 residues. DNA for the CDR3: TGTGCCAGCTCTCCCGTGGGGCCGCGGGAGGGCCGATCCTACAATGAGCAGTTCTTC. It translates to CASSPVGPREGRSYNEQFF.

This clonotype was observed many times. The CDR3 spells CASSLNSGRADTQYF. For the CDR3, the DNA is TGTGCCAGCAGCCTAAATAGCGGGAGAGCGGATACGCAGTATTTT. The chain has TRBV4-2 and TRBJ2-3, with 9 nucleotides matching TRBD2. The CDR3 is 15 amino acids. CDR1 is LGHNA and CDR2 is YNFKEQ in the germline V gene. J was trimmed by 6 bases and V by 4 bases; bases with no gene match: 8.

This clonotype was observed a few times. V is TRBV7-8 and J is TRBJ2-7; D is undetermined. Trimming shortened V by 2 bases and J by 4 bases, and 12 bases separated the two germline ends. CDR3 length: 14 amino acids. From germline, CDR1 is SGHVS and CDR2 FQNEAQ. CDR3 coding DNA: TGTGCCAGCAGCTTACAGCCGTCACGGTACGAGCAGTACTTC. It yields the protein CASSLQPSRYEQYF.

In its sample, this clonotype was seen many times. V is TRBV5-1 and J is TRBJ2-1, with 10 nucleotides matching TRBD1. Germline values: CDR1 SGHRS, CDR2 YFSETQ. The trim removed 3 bases at V and 6 bases at J, leaving 6 bases unmatched. There are 15 residues in the CDR3. The chain's CDR3 is CASSSGTGAGNEQFF. CDR3 nucleotide sequence: TGCGCCAGCAGCTCCGGGACAGGGGCGGGCAATGAGCAGTTCTTC.

Many counts were recorded for this clonotype. The chain links TRBV7-9 to TRBJ1-3, with a possible D match to TRBD1 (5 bases). Per germline, CDR1 SEHNR and CDR2 FQNEAQ (reference sequence). The V and J ends lost 6 bases and 2 bases respectively, with 14 bases between them. This CDR3 is 15 amino acids long. Here the CDR3 DNA reads TGTGCCAGCAGTCAACAAGGGGCCGCTGGAAACACCATATATTTT. Translation gives CASSQQGAAGNTIYF.

The sample holds many counts of this clonotype. The chain uses TRBV6-1 and TRBJ2-7; 9 nucleotides agree with TRBD1. Germline-derived CDR1 and CDR2 are MNHNS and SASEGT. This CDR3 contains 13 residues. J lost 3 bases, V lost 10 bases, and 7 bases had no gene match. CDR3 residues: CAIRDRVRYEQYF. CDR3 DNA: TGTGCCATACGGGACAGGGTTCGCTACGAGCAGTACTTC.

At least ten counts were recorded for this clonotype. This chain links TRBV6-5 with TRBJ1-3; D is uncertain. There are 14 residues in the CDR3. The V and J ends lost 6 bases and 0 bases respectively, with 9 bases between them. CDR1 and CDR2 from the germline V gene are MNHEY and SVGAGI. CDR3 loop: CASRKVSSGNTIYF. CDR3 DNA: TGTGCCAGCAGGAAAGTATCCTCTGGAAACACCATATATTTT.

This clonotype was observed many times. The chain is built from TRBV18 and TRBJ2-1; TRBD2 is a possible D gene (5 bases). The CDR3 spans 15 residues. CDR1 and CDR2 (germline): KGHSH, LQKENI. The germline V and J ends were trimmed by 1 base and 5 bases, with 12 bases remaining between them. CDR3 sequence (DNA): TGTGCCAGCTCACCACTCGCGGGCTACCACAATGAGCAGTTCTTC. As protein: CASSPLAGYHNEQFF.

Ten or more counts support this clonotype. The chain carries TRBV30 and TRBJ2-3; D may be TRBD1 or TRBD2 (5 bases each). CDR1 GTSNPN and CDR2 SVGIG come from the germline V gene (reference sequence). V shed 2 bases and J shed 1 base, with 10 bases lying between them. There are 14 residues in the CDR3. CDR3 in DNA: TGTGCCTGGAGTTCTCAGGGAGGCACAGATACGCAGTATTTT. This translates into CAWSSQGGTDTQYF.

This clonotype has a count of ten or more. This chain uses TRBV20-1 with TRBJ2-7, with no clear D. From germline, CDR1 is DFQATT and CDR2 SNEGSKA (reference sequence). Trimming pared 1 base from V and 5 bases from J, leaving 18 bases between. The CDR3 is 15 residues long. The CDR3 is CSARAFLGVQDEQYF. The CDR3 bases are TGCAGTGCTAGAGCTTTTTTGGGTGTTCAAGACGAGCAGTACTTC.

This clonotype was recorded at least ten times. The chain joins TRBV29-1 to TRBJ1-1; unclear D gene. The CDR3 contains 10 residues. Trimming took off 7 bases at V and 5 bases at J, with 8 bases between the two ends. The germline V gene encodes CDR1 SQVTM and CDR2 ANQGSEA. The CDR3 spells CSAVSTEAFF. CDR3 nucleotides: TGCAGCGCCGTCTCAACTGAAGCTTTCTTT.

Ten or more counts support this clonotype. The chain combines TRBV12-3 or TRBV12-4 with TRBJ1-6, with TRBD1 identical over 9 bases. There are 18 residues in the CDR3. V trimming: 5 bases; J trimming: 0 bases; junction bases outside the gene matches: 8. The CDR3 bases are TGTGCCAGCAGTCGTACGGGACAGGGTAGCTCCTATAATTCACCCCTCCACTTT. Encoded protein: CASSRTGQGSSYNSPLHF.

By sample share, this clonotype is medium-sized. The CDR3: CSARGQGGTEAFF. DNA of the CDR3: TGCAGTGCCCGTGGACAGGGTGGCACTGAAGCTTTCTTT. V gene TRBV20-1 combines with J gene TRBJ1-1; 8 bases align to TRBD1. V lost 6 bases and J lost 4; bases outside the gene matches: 7. The CDR3 covers 13 residues. Germline V lookup: CDR1 DFQATT, CDR2 SNEGSKA (reference sequence).

This clonotype was detected ten times or more. The chain combines TRBV19 with TRBJ2-3; D is unresolved. The CDR3 is made up of 17 amino acids. Germline CDR1 and CDR2: LNHDA and SQIVND (reference sequence). V was trimmed by 5 bases and J by 0 bases, leaving 18 bases between them. The DNA of the CDR3 is TGTGCCAGTAGTGCCCTACCCTTGACACCCAGCACAGATACGCAGTATTTT. Its translation is CASSALPLTPSTDTQYF.

This clonotype has ten or more counts. The chain has TRBV9 and TRBJ1-2, with TRBD1 matching 7 bases. Germline CDR1 SGDLS, CDR2 YYNGEE. This CDR3 has 13 amino acids. After removal of 6 bases from V and 7 bases from J, the junction contained 9 bases not matched to a gene. For the CDR3, the DNA is TGTGCCAGCACATCGACAGGGATTGGTGGCTACACCTTC. Protein sequence: CASTSTGIGGYTF. Using reference TRBV9 and TRBJ1-2 for the parts outside the CDR3, the full variable domain is DSGVTQTPKHLITATGQRVTLRCSPRSGDLSVYWYQQSLDQGLQFLIQYYNGEERAKGNILERFSAQQFPDLHSELNLSSLELGDSALYFCASTSTGIGGYTFGSGTRLTVV.

This clonotype was found many times. The J gene is TRBJ2-1, the V gene TRBV7-6; perhaps TRBD1 as D (6 bases). This CDR3 contains 14 residues. Germline assignment: CDR1 SGHVS and CDR2 FNYEAQ. With 5 bases removed from V and 2 bases from J, the gap between germline ends came to 10 bases. The CDR3: CASSRDTAYNEQFF. CDR3 nucleotide sequence: TGTGCCAGCAGCCGGGACACCGCCTACAATGAGCAGTTCTTC.

There are many counts of this clonotype. The chain is built from TRBV6-5 and TRBJ2-5; weak D call: TRBD1 (6 bases). Trimming removed 5 bases at V and 0 bases at J, with 13 bases between. The CDR3 is 15 amino acids. Germline V CDR1 and CDR2: MNHEY, SVGAGI. The CDR3 DNA sequence: TGTGCCAGCAGTCTGACAGGACCTTACCAAGAGACCCAGTACTTC. The encoded protein is CASSLTGPYQETQYF.

There are a few counts of this clonotype. The chain recombines TRBV6-5 with TRBJ2-2, with 9 nucleotides matching TRBD1. The CDR3 runs 17 residues. The V segment lost 6 bases and the J segment 1 base; nucleotides outside the gene matches: 9. Germline lookup yields CDR1 MNHEY and CDR2 SVGAGI. CDR3 amino acids: CASSPGTGRGNTGELFF. The CDR3 DNA follows: TGTGCCAGCAGCCCTGGGACAGGGCGCGGGAACACCGGGGAGCTGTTTTTT.

This clonotype was detected ten times or more. This rearrangement joins TRBV28 to TRBJ2-3, with D possibly matching TRBD1 (6 bases). The CDR3 contains 14 residues. With 4 bases removed from V and 2 bases from J, the gap between germline ends came to 10 bases. Germline CDR1 is MDHEN and CDR2 is SYDVKM. The CDR3 spells CASSSGTYTDTQYF. CDR3 in DNA: TGTGCCAGCAGTTCGGGGACATACACAGATACGCAGTATTTT.

There are many counts of this clonotype. CDR3 in DNA: TGTGCCAGCACCAACAGGGGTGTCACTGAAGCTTTCTTT. This sequence encodes CASTNRGVTEAFF. The rearrangement joins TRBV3-1 to TRBJ1-1; TRBD1 matches at 7 bases. V was clipped by 7 bases and J by 4 bases; unmatched bases: 6. The V gene's germline CDR1 is LGHDT and CDR2 YNNKEL (reference sequence). The CDR3 runs 13 residues.

This clonotype has a count of ten or more. The chain joins TRBV7-3 to TRBJ2-1, with TRBD2 matching 8 bases. This CDR3 contains 17 residues. The trim removed 5 bases at V and 0 bases at J, leaving 9 bases unmatched. Germline CDR1 is SGHTA and CDR2 is FQGTGA. CDR3 sequence reads: CASSPIPLAGSYNEQFF. CDR3 in DNA: TGTGCCAGCAGCCCGATCCCCCTAGCGGGCTCCTACAATGAGCAGTTCTTC.

This clonotype was counted ten times or more. The chain uses TRBV29-1 and TRBJ1-1; D call uncertain. The germline V and J ends were trimmed by 3 bases and 5 bases, with 13 bases remaining between them. CDR1 SQVTM and CDR2 ANQGSEA come from the germline V gene. CDR3 length: 13 amino acids. The CDR3 protein is CSVDKTGQTEAFF. The CDR3 coding sequence is TGCAGCGTTGACAAGACCGGGCAAACTGAAGCTTTCTTT.

This clonotype was seen a handful of times. V gene TRBV7-9 combines with J gene TRBJ2-1; 7 nucleotides match TRBD2. The CDR3 covers 15 residues. V was clipped by 4 bases and J by 4 bases; unmatched bases: 7. Germline V gives CDR1 SEHNR, CDR2 FQNEAQ (reference sequence). The CDR3 here is CASSSPASGYNEQFF. DNA for the CDR3: TGTGCCAGCAGCTCTCCGGCTAGCGGTTACAATGAGCAGTTCTTC.

This clonotype has at least ten counts. V usage is TRBV28 and J usage is TRBJ1-2; TRBD1 agrees at 7 bases. The germline gives CDR1 MDHEN, CDR2 SYDVKM. The V segment lost 3 bases and the J segment 5 bases; nucleotides outside the gene matches: 6. This CDR3 is 14 amino acids long. The DNA for the CDR3 is TGTGCCAGCAGTTTTTTTGACAGGGAATATGGCTACACCTTC. Encoded protein: CASSFFDREYGYTF.

In its sample, this clonotype was seen a few times. The V call is TRBV7-9, the J call TRBJ2-5; 9 bases agree with TRBD1. From germline, CDR1 is SEHNR and CDR2 FQNEAQ (reference sequence). Trimming cost V 6 bases and J 4 bases; bases outside gene matches: 9. The CDR3 has 15 amino acids. CDR3 loop: CASRTTGGRTETQYF. The CDR3 nucleotides read TGTGCCAGCAGGACGACAGGGGGGAGGACAGAGACCCAGTACTTC.

The sample holds many counts of this clonotype. The CDR3 bases are TGTGCCAGCAGCGGAGGCAGGGGTTTGAATGAAAAACTGTTTTTT. This gives the protein CASSGGRGLNEKLFF. This chain uses TRBV7-9 with TRBJ1-4; possible D gene TRBD1, 6 bases. Germline V lookup: CDR1 SEHNR, CDR2 FQNEAQ (reference sequence). V was trimmed by 5 bases and J by 5 bases, leaving 15 bases between them. This CDR3 has 15 amino acids.